This entry describes one T cell receptor beta chain. Its target is unknown. The data were taken from a study of Ad26.COV2.S vaccination and SARS-CoV-2 variants. Study outcomes and limitations: Vaccine recipients posted higher spike-specific TCR breadth than their placebo counterparts.

The repertoire was sequenced with immunoSEQ multiplex PCR; TCRdb's copy has only in-frame clones and lacks some. The sample records around 94,000 clones, over 60% being singletons. After removal of 0 bases from V and 5 bases from J, the junction contained 8 bases not matched to a gene. The length of the CDR3 is 16 residues. Germline CDR1 SGHKS, CDR2 YYEKEE (reference sequence). The source was peripheral blood, collected after recovery from COVID-19. This sequence was found in a human donor who had recovered from COVID-19. This chain links TRBV5-5 with TRBJ2-3, with TRBD2 matching over 8 bases. CDR3 sequence reads: CASSLEAGGGGDTQYF. The CDR3 DNA sequence: TGTGCCAGCAGCTTGGAGGCGGGGGGAGGGGGAGATACGCAGTATTTT.